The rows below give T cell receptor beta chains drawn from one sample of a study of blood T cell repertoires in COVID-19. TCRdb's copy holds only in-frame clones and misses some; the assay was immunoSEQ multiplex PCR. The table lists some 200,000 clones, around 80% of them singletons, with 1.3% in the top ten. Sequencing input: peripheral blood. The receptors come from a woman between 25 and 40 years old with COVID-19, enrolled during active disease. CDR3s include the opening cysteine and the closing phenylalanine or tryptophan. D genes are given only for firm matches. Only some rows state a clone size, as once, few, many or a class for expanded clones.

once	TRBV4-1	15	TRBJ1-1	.	TGCGCCAGCAGCCAAGGTGACACAGTGAACACTGAAGCTTTCTTT	CASSQGDTVNTEAFF
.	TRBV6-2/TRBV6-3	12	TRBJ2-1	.	TGTGCCAGCAGTTATATGGGGAGTGAGCAGTTCTTC	CASSYMGSEQFF
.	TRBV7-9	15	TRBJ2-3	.	TGTGCCAGCAGCTTGACTAACAGAGTCACAGATACGCAGTATTTT	CASSLTNRVTDTQYF
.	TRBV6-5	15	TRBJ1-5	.	TGTGCCAGCAACTACGGACAATTCAGTAATCAGCCCCAGCATTTT	CASNYGQFSNQPQHF
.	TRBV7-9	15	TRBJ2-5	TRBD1	TGTGCCAGCAGCGAAGGACAGGGGGCATGGGAGACCCAGTACTTC	CASSEGQGAWETQYF
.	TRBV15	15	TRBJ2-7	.	TGTGCCACCAGCAGAGAACCCGCCACTACCTACGAGCAGTACTTC	CATSREPATTYEQYF
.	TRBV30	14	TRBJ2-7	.	TGTGCCTGGAGTGTTTCGGGGTGGAAGGGCGAGCAGTACTTC	CAWSVSGWKGEQYF
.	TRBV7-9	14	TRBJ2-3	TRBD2	TGTGCCAGCAGTCGACTAGCGAGCACAGATACGCAGTATTTT	CASSRLASTDTQYF
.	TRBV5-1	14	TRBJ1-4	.	TGCGCCAGCAGCTTAAACCCTGCGGTCGAAAAACTGTTTTTT	CASSLNPAVEKLFF
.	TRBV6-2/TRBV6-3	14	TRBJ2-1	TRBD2	TGTGCCAGCAGTTGGACTAGCGGGAGTAATGAGCAGTTCTTC	CASSWTSGSNEQFF
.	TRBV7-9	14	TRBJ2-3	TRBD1	TGTGCCAGCAGCACAGACAGGGACACAGATACGCAGTATTTT	CASSTDRDTDTQYF
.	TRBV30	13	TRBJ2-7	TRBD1	TGTGCCTGGGCTAGACAGGGAAGCTACGAGCAGTACTTC	CAWARQGSYEQYF
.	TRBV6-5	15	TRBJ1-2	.	TGTGCCAGCAGTTACTCGACTCGCTCGGGCTATGGCTACACCTTC	CASSYSTRSGYGYTF
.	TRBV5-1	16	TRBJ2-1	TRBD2	TGCGCCAGCAGCTTGGCCAAGCTAGCGGCCTACAATGAGCAGTTCTTC	CASSLAKLAAYNEQFF
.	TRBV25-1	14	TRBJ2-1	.	TGTGCCAGCAGTGAATATGTAGTCTACAATGAGCAGTTCTTC	CASSEYVVYNEQFF
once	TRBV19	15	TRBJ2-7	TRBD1	TGTGCCAGTAGTTATGGGACAGGGGCTTCCTACGAGCAGTACTTC	CASSYGTGASYEQYF
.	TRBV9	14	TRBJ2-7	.	TGTGCCAGCAGCGTAGACTCAGGGCTGGGCGAGCAGTACTTC	CASSVDSGLGEQYF
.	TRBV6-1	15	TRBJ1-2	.	TGTGCCAGCAGTGAAGAGAGAAGAGCTAACTATGGCTACACCTTC	CASSEERRANYGYTF
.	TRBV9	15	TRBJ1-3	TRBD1	TGTGCCAGCAGCGGGAGGACAGGGGTCGGAAACACCATATATTTT	CASSGRTGVGNTIYF
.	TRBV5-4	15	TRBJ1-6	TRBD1	TGTGCCAGCAGCTCGGACAGGGGGCCAGATTCACCCCTCCACTTT	CASSSDRGPDSPLHF
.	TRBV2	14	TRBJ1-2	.	TGTGCCAGCAGTGAAGTTAGATCACCGTCAGGCTACACCTTC	CASSEVRSPSGYTF
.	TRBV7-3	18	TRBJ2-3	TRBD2	TGTGCCAGCAGCGGACCGGGACTAGCGGGGTCACGAGGAGATACGCAGTATTTT	CASSGPGLAGSRGDTQYF
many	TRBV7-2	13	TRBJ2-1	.	TGTGCCAGCGGTACCAGGGGCTACAATGAGCAGTTCTTC	CASGTRGYNEQFF
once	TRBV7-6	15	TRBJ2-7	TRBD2	TGTGCCAGCAGCTTAGCTCGGGGGGGCCTCAACGAGCAGTACTTC	CASSLARGGLNEQYF
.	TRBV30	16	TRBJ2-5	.	TGTGCCTGTTCTCAGGCAACAGATCCCCCTCAAGAGACCCAGTACTTC	CACSQATDPPQETQYF
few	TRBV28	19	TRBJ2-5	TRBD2	TGTGCCAGCAGTTCAGCCCAACCGAAGACTAGCGGGCTGGAAGAGACCCAGTACTTC	CASSSAQPKTSGLEETQYF
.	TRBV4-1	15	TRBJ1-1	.	TGCGCCAGCAGCCAAGATGTGACGGGGAACACTGAAGCTTTCTTT	CASSQDVTGNTEAFF
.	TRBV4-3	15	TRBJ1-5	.	TGCGCCAGCAGCCAAGATTCCGGGGGCAATCAGCCCCAGCATTTT	CASSQDSGGNQPQHF
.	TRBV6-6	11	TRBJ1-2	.	TGTGCCAGCAGTGGGGCATCTGGCTACACCTTC	CASSGASGYTF
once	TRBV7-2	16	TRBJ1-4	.	TGTGCCAGCAGCTTAGCGCGGGGTACCCTTAATGAAAAACTGTTTTTT	CASSLARGTLNEKLFF
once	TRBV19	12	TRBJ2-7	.	TGTGCCAGTAGTCAGGGCGCCTACGAGCAGTACTTC	CASSQGAYEQYF
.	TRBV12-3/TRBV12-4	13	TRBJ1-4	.	TGTGCCAGCAGTTTTAGTCACCATGAAAAACTGTTTTTT	CASSFSHHEKLFF
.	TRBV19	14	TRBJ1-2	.	TGTGCCAGTAGTATATCCCACAGGGAATATGGCTACACCTTC	CASSISHREYGYTF
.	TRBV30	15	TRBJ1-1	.	TGTGCCTGGAGGGAGTTTGGGAGCTGGCTGCCTGAAGCTTTCTTT	CAWREFGSWLPEAFF
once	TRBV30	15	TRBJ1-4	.	TGTGCCTGGAGTGTACGGAGGGGAGGGGGTGAAAAACTGTTTTTT	CAWSVRRGGGEKLFF
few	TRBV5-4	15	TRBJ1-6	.	TGTGCCAGCAGCTTGGATGGGGGCGTGGGTTCACCCCTCCACTTT	CASSLDGGVGSPLHF
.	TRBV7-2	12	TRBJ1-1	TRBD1	TGTGCCAGCAGATGGGACAGGGAGAAAGCTTTCTTT	CASRWDREKAFF
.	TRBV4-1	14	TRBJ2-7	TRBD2	TGCGCCAGCAGTGTAACTAGCGGGCTTGGAGAGCAGTACTTC	CASSVTSGLGEQYF
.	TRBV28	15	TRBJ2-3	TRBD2	TGTGCCAGCAGGCTGGGGCGGGAGGGTCCAGATACGCAGTATTTT	CASRLGREGPDTQYF
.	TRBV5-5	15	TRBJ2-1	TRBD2	TGTGCCAGCATCTTAGCGGGAGGGCCTGCCGATGAGCAGTTCTTC	CASILAGGPADEQFF
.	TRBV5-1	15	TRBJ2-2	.	TGCGCCAGCAGCTTGATAGCCGGTAACACCGGGGAGCTGTTTTTT	CASSLIAGNTGELFF
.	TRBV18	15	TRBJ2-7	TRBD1	TGTGCCAGCTCACCACCGACGACAGGGGCGGGGGAGCAGTACTTC	CASSPPTTGAGEQYF
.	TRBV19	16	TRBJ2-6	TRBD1	TGTGCCAGTAGTGGGGACAGAAGCTCTGGGGCCAACGTCCTGACTTTC	CASSGDRSSGANVLTF
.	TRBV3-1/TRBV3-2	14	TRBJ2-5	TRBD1	TGTGCCACCAGCTATGCACAGGGGTCGGAGACCCAGTACTTC	CATSYAQGSETQYF
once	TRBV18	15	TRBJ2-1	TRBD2	TGTGCCAGCTCACCACCAGGGACTAGCGCCAATGAGCAGTTCTTC	CASSPPGTSANEQFF
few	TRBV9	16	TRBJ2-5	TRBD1	TGTGCCAGCAGCCCCCGGGACAGGGGGGGCCAAGAGACCCAGTACTTC	CASSPRDRGGQETQYF
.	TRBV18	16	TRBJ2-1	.	TGTGCCAGCTCATCGATAGCCGGGAGCGATCACAATGAGCAGTTCTTC	CASSSIAGSDHNEQFF
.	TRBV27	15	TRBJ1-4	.	TGTGCCAGCAGTTTATTTTCAGGATCAGGGAAAAAACTGTTTTTT	CASSLFSGSGKKLFF
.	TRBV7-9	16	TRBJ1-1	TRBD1	TGTGCCAGCAGCCAAAAGAAGACAGGGGGTGAGCCTGAAGCTTTCTTT	CASSQKKTGGEPEAFF
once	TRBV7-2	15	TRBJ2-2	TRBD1	TGTGCCAGCAGCTTACGACAGGGGGGGGGCGGGGAGCTGTTTTTT	CASSLRQGGGGELFF
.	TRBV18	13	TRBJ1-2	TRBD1	TGTGCCAGCTCCCCCGACAGGGACTATGGCTACACCTTC	CASSPDRDYGYTF